The text below deals with one TCR beta chain. Antigen specificity is unknown. Profiling relied on immunoSEQ multiplex PCR, and the TCRdb table lists in-frame clones only, not all of them. This sample yields fewer than 95,000 clones, of which around 89% are seen a single time; around 6% belongs to the top ten. These data come from a study of T cell responses to AZD1222 COVID-19 vaccine. Study outcomes and limitations: Among vaccine-associated CD4 TCRs, coverage spanned spike, with dominance at 160-218 and 743-854. Repertoire collection took place solely once the T cell response had peaked.

Germline trimming cut 1 base from V and 3 bases from J; bases unmatched to any gene: 10. CDR1 is SGHRS and CDR2 is YFSETQ in the germline V gene. The CDR3 has 16 residues. The origin of this receptor is an adult who received the AZD1222 COVID-19 vaccine. The source was peripheral blood, collected 28 days after the second AZD1222 dose. This rearrangement joins TRBV5-1 to TRBJ2-7; 7 nucleotides line up with TRBD1. CDR3 sequence: CASSLIGGQARYEQYF. The CDR3 DNA follows: TGCGCCAGCAGCTTGATCGGCGGACAGGCGCGCTACGAGCAGTACTTC.